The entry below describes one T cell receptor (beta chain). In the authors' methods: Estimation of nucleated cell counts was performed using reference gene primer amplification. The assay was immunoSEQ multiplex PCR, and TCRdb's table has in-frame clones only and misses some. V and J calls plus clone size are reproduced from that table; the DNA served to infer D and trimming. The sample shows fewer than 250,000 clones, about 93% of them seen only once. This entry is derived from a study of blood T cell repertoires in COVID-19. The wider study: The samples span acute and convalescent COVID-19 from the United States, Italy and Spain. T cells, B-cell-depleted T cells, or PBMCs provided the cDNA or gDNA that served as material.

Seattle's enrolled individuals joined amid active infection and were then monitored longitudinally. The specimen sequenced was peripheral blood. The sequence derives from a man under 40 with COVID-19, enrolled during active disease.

CDR3 sequence reads: CASSKMRSGETYEQYF. Written as DNA, the CDR3 is TGTGCCAGCAGCAAAATGCGGTCAGGGGAGACCTACGAGCAGTACTTC. V usage is TRBV21-1 and J usage is TRBJ2-7; TRBD1, the D gene given by the table, was not confirmed from the DNA. TRBV21-1 is a recognized pseudogene. This CDR3 is built from 16 residues.